This entry lists 16 T cell receptor beta chains sequenced from one sample in a study of T cell clonality in common variable immunodeficiency. Sequencing was performed with immunoSEQ multiplex PCR; in TCRdb, only in-frame clones are kept and a portion is missing. The sample shows 40,000 to 45,000 clones, none of them appearing just once. Material for sequencing was peripheral blood mononuclear cells. The origin of the receptors is a person aged 18 to 75 in good health.

On this clone: The read finishes 3 residues shy of the CDR3 end, and the germline J gene is used to complete it. The chain has TRBV5-1 and TRBJ2-4; 7 nucleotides align to TRBD1. This CDR3 spans 14 amino acids. Germline CDR1 reads SGHRS; CDR2 reads YFSETQ. The DNA read from the CDR3 is TGCGCCAGCAGCTTGAGAGAGACAGGGAATGGT. This sequence encodes CASSLRETGNG. The full CDR3 is CASSLRETGNGQYF.

This clone has at least ten counts. The read ends 3 residues shy of where the CDR3 ends; the end is completed using the germline J gene. The V and J genes are TRBV7-8 and TRBJ2-1, with a weak D call TRBD1 (6 bases). The CDR3 length is 11 residues. The V end lost 10 bases, the J end lost 6 bases, and 10 bases lay between the germline ends. Germline loops: CDR1 SGHVS, CDR2 FQNEAQ. The DNA read from the CDR3 is TGTGCCACTAAAGGGGGCAATGAG. It specifies CATKGGNE. The CDR3 as a whole reads CATKGGNEQFF.

Many counts were recorded for this clone. Read coverage stops 3 residues before the CDR3 terminus; the germline J gene supplies the remainder. V usage is TRBV5-1 and J usage is TRBJ1-5; possible D gene TRBD1, 6 bases. The V and J ends lost 4 bases and 4 bases respectively, with 15 bases between them. Germline assignment: CDR1 SGHRS and CDR2 YFSETQ. CDR3 length equals 15 residues. The CDR3 loop reads CASSAGASANQPQHF. The CDR3 DNA, read in part, is TGCGCCAGCAGCGCAGGGGCAAGTGCAAATCAGCCC.

A few counts support this clone. Read sequence stops 3 residues before the CDR3 end, and the germline J gene provides the missing end. J is TRBJ1-2 and V is TRBV5-3; D uncertain. TRBV5-3 is known as an ORF, though its function is uncertain. The CDR3 has 14 residues. Deletions cut 2 bases from V and 4 bases from J, with 12 bases between. The DNA read from the CDR3 is TGTGCCAGAAGCTTTTTTGGCGGGCTCTATGGC. Its translation: CARSFFGGLYG. The CDR3, in full, reads CARSFFGGLYGYTF.

This clone was seen at least ten times. The sequenced fragment ends 3 residues before the CDR3 boundary, so the rest is inferred from the germline J gene. This sequence joins TRBV5-1 and TRBJ2-3; TRBD2 matches at 12 bases. The CDR3 contains 18 residues. Germline CDR1 reads SGHRS; CDR2 reads YFSETQ. The V gene end was trimmed by 4 bases and the J gene end by 2 bases; junction bases not matched to a gene: 11. The CDR3 sequence: CASSIGLAGTTLTDTQYF. The covered CDR3 bases are TGCGCCAGCAGCATTGGACTAGCGGGAACAACTCTCACAGATACG.

This clone was counted many times. The read comes to an end 3 residues before the CDR3 does, leaving the germline J gene to fill in the end. The rearrangement links TRBV5-4 to TRBJ2-1; TRBD2 is a possible D gene (7 bases). The CDR3 spans 13 residues. V lost 4 bases to trimming and J lost 5 bases, with 10 bases between them. Germline assignment: CDR1 SGHNT and CDR2 YYREEE (reference sequence). CDR3 protein: CASSQGTNNEQFF. CDR3 DNA (partial): TGTGCCAGCAGCCAGGGGACTAACAATGAG.

This clone was observed at least ten times. The read ends 3 residues early relative to the CDR3; the germline J gene fills the gap. This rearrangement joins TRBV2 to TRBJ2-7; weak D call: TRBD1 (6 bases). Germline V lookup: CDR1 SNHLY, CDR2 FYNNEI. Trimming removed 5 bases from V and 6 bases from J, with 11 bases in between. The CDR3 runs 12 residues. CDR3 in amino acids: CASSPTGSEQYF. The CDR3 bases that were read are TGTGCCAGCAGTCCTACAGGGTCCGAG.

In this sample, this clone turned up many times. The read comes to an end 3 residues before the CDR3 does, leaving the germline J gene to fill in the end. The chain joins TRBV7-2 to TRBJ1-1, with unresolved D. The CDR3 extends over 17 amino acids. Germline assignment: CDR1 SGHTA and CDR2 FQGNSA. Trimming stripped 0 bases from V and 0 bases from J, with 14 bases between. The DNA read from the CDR3 is TGTGCCAGCAGCTTAGCGAATTTTGTCAGGCTGAACACTGAA. This sequence encodes CASSLANFVRLNTE. The entire CDR3 sequence reads CASSLANFVRLNTEAFF.

There are many counts of this clone. The read comes to an end 3 residues before the CDR3 does, leaving the germline J gene to fill in the end. V and J are TRBV10-3 and TRBJ2-7, with 7 bases fitting TRBD2. Trimming removed 4 bases from V and 0 bases from J; junction bases left unmatched: 6. Germline V lookup: CDR1 ENHRY, CDR2 SYGVKD. This CDR3 comprises 15 residues. CDR3 in amino acids: CAISGDERGSYEQYF. The CDR3 DNA, read in part, is TGTGCCATCAGTGGGGATGAGCGGGGCTCCTACGAG.

This clone was counted many times. The CDR3 end lies 3 residues beyond the end of the read and is filled in from the germline J gene. The chain employs TRBV29-1 and TRBJ1-2, with TRBD1 as a possible D gene (5 bases). The CDR3 is made up of 12 amino acids. Trimming left V 3 bases short and J 3 bases short, with 8 bases between. Germline lookup yields CDR1 SQVTM and CDR2 ANQGSEA. The sequenced part of the CDR3 DNA is TGCAGCGTTGAGGCAGGGTACTATGGC. Protein sequence: CSVEAGYYG. The whole CDR3 sequence is CSVEAGYYGYTF.

This clone appeared many times. The read halts 3 residues ahead of the CDR3 end, with the missing end drawn from the germline J gene. This chain connects TRBV5-1 to TRBJ2-4; weak D call: TRBD1 (6 bases). Deletions cut 0 bases from V and 8 bases from J, with 12 bases between. Germline V lookup: CDR1 SGHRS, CDR2 YFSETQ. The CDR3 runs 14 residues. The part of the CDR3 DNA that was read is TGCGCCAGCAGCTTGGCCCCAGGGGAAGACATT. Its translation: CASSLAPGEDI. The CDR3 in its entirety is CASSLAPGEDIQYF.

This clone was seen a handful of times. Sequencing ends 3 residues short of the CDR3 end; the germline J gene provides the rest. V and J are TRBV2 and TRBJ2-1; the match to TRBD1 covers 7 bases. The CDR3 has 15 amino acids. J was trimmed by 4 bases and V by 1 base; bases with no gene match: 4. The germline V gene encodes CDR1 SNHLY and CDR2 FYNNEI. The CDR3: CASSEEQGPYNEQFF. Partial CDR3 DNA: TGTGCCAGCAGTGAAGAACAGGGGCCATACAATGAG.

This clone was recorded at least ten times. Read data end 3 residues before the CDR3 end; the end is taken from the germline J gene. V and J are TRBV20-1 and TRBJ2-2; 10 bases are shared with TRBD2. Germline V gene sequence: CDR1 DFQATT, CDR2 SNEGSKA (reference sequence). CDR3 length: 15 amino acids. The CDR3 loop reads CSARGTSGGPNVLFF. CDR3 DNA (partial): TGCAGTGCTAGAGGGACTAGCGGTGGACCCAACGTG.

This clone was observed a few times. The CDR3 end lies 3 residues beyond the end of the read and is filled in from the germline J gene. The rearrangement uses TRBV2 and TRBJ1-5, with 8 bases fitting TRBD1. Germline CDR1 SNHLY, CDR2 FYNNEI. Trimming removed 5 bases from V and 4 bases from J; junction bases left unmatched: 7. This CDR3 has 15 residues. CDR3 bases read: TGTGCCAGCAGTCCTGACAGGGGTAGAAATCAGCCC. This sequence encodes CASSPDRGRNQP. The full CDR3 is CASSPDRGRNQPQHF.

In this sample, this clone turned up many times. Read data end 3 residues before the CDR3 end; the end is taken from the germline J gene. The gene calls are TRBV6-1 and TRBJ2-1; the match to TRBD2 covers 10 bases. Germline trimming cut 2 bases from V and 4 bases from J; bases unmatched to any gene: 5. Germline CDR1 and CDR2: MNHNS and SASEGT. This CDR3 region has 16 residues. The sequenced CDR3 bases are TGTGCCAGCAGTGAACTCCTAGCGGGAGCATACAATGAG. This codes for CASSELLAGAYNE. The whole CDR3 reads CASSELLAGAYNEQFF.

There are many counts of this clone. With the read ending 3 residues before the CDR3 end, the germline J gene is used to fill in that end. The J gene is TRBJ1-2, the V gene TRBV7-6; possibly TRBD1 for D (5 bases). Germline V gene sequence: CDR1 SGHVS, CDR2 FNYEAQ. This CDR3 has 13 residues. Trimming shortened V by 1 base and J by 7 bases, and 10 bases separated the two germline ends. CDR3 DNA (partial): TGTGCCAGCAGCTTAGAGGGCAGGGCTGGC. This translates into CASSLEGRAG. The entire CDR3 is CASSLEGRAGYTF.